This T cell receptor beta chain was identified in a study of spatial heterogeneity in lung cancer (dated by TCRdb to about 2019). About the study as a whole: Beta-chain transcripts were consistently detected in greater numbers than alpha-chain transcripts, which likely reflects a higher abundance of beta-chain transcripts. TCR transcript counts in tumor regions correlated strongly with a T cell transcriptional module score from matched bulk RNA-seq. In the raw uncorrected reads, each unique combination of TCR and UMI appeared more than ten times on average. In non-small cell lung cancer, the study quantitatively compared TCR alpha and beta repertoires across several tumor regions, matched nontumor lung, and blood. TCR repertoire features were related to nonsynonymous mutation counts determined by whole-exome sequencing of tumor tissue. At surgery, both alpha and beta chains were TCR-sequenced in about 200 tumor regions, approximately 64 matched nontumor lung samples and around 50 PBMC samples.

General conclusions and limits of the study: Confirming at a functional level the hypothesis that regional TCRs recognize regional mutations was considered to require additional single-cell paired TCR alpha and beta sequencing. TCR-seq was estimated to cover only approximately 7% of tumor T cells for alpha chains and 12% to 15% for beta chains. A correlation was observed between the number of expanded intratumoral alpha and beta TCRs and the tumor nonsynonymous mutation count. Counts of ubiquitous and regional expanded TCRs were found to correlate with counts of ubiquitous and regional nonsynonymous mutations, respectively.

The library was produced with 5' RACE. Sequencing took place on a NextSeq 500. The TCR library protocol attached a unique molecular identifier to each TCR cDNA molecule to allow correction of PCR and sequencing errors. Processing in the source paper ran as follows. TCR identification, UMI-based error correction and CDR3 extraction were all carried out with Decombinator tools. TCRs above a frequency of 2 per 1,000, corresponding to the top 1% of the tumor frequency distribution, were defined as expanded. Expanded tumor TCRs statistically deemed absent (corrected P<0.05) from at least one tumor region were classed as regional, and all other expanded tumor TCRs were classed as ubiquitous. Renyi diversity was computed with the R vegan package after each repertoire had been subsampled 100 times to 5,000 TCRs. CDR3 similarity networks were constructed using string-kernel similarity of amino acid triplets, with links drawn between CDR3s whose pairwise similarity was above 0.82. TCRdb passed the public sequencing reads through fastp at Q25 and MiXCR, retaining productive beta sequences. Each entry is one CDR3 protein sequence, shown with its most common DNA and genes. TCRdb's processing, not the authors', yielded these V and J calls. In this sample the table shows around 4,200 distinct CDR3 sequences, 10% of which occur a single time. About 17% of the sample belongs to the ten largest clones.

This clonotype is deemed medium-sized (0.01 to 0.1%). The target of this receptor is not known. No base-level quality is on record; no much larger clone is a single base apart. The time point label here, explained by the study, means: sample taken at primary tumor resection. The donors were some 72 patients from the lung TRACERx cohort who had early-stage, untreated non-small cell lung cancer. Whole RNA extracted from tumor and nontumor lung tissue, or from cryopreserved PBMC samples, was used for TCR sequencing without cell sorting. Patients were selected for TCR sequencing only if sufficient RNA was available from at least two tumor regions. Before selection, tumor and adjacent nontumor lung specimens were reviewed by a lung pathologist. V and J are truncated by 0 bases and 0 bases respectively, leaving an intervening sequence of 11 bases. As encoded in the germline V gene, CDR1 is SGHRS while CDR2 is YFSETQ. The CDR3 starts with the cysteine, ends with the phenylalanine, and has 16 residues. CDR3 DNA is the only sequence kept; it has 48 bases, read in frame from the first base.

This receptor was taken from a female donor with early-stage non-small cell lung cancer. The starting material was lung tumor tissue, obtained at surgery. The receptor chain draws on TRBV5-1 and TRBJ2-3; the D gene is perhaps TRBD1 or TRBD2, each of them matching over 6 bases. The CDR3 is CASSLVLGGSTDTQYF. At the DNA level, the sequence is TGCGCCAGCAGCTTGGTATTAGGGGGGAGCACAGATACGCAGTATTTT.